This T cell receptor beta chain comes out of a study of control samples from healthy donors and cancer patients. The assay was immunoSEQ multiplex PCR, and TCRdb's table has in-frame clones only and misses some. This repertoire shows 150,000 to 200,000 clones, roughly 90% found once; its top ten account for 9.5% to 15%. Sequencing used blood. The sequence came from a man aged 25 to 40 in good health.

This chain's CDR3 is CASSPVGTGFTEAFF. The CDR3 nucleotides are TGTGCCAGCAGTCCAGTCGGTACAGGCTTTACTGAAGCTTTCTTT. The chain carries TRBV2 and TRBJ1-1; tentatively, D is TRBD1 (5 bases). Germline V lookup: CDR1 SNHLY, CDR2 FYNNEI. The CDR3 is made up of 15 amino acids. V was pared by 5 bases and J by 5 bases, with 18 bases between.